This TCR beta chain emerged from a study of Ad26.COV2.S vaccination and SARS-CoV-2 variants. The CDR3 has 14 residues. Germline CDR1 and CDR2: SNHLY and FYNNEI. The V end was cut by 2 bases, the J end by 0 bases, with 5 bases between. With respect to this clone: The antigen remains unidentified.

Treatment here: approximately 18 received Ad26.COV2.S at low or high dose, single or two shots; 5 received placebo; per-sample allocation not given. Specimens were obtained on day 63 following the first vaccine or placebo injection. The donor's status was that of an adult aged 18-55 years in Boston. An Ad26 vector carrying the Wuhan-strain SARS-CoV-2 spike served as the vaccine. Study results and caveats: Substantial breadth in spike-specific CD8+ and CD4+ T cell responses was reportedly seen after vaccination. Comparable non-spike TCR breadth was observed in vaccine and placebo recipients.

This table comes from immunoSEQ multiplex PCR, and its TCRdb copy is limited to in-frame clones, with some not included. The sample records about 330,000 clones, 85% to 90% being singletons. The sample was peripheral blood, taken in a trial of Ad26.COV2.S vaccine versus placebo. The clonotype was recovered from a person aged 18-60 years who received the Ad26.COV2.S COVID-19 vaccine or a placebo. The chain is built from TRBV2 and TRBJ1-3; D remains unclear. The CDR3 nucleotides are TGTGCCAGCAGTGAATTAGGCTCTGGAAACACCATATATTTT. Translation gives CASSELGSGNTIYF.